The 32 T cell receptor beta chains reported below all come from one sample, sequenced in a study of blood T cell repertoires in COVID-19. Clones were read by immunoSEQ multiplex PCR, and TCRdb kept only the in-frame ones, dropping some. The repertoire consists of roughly 250,000 clones, with around 86% occurring once and the leading ten covering over 2.5%. The sample consisted of peripheral blood. The receptors here all came from a woman aged 55-70 years with active or convalescent COVID-19.

Comments on this clone: In the same sample, other DNA sequences code for this CDR3. The V gene is TRBV7-8, the J gene TRBJ1-2; no reliable D call. The germline V gene encodes CDR1 SGHVS and CDR2 FQNEAQ. The CDR3 consists of 13 residues. V lost 0 bases and J lost 6, with 8 bases in between. CDR3 region: CASSLAGGNGYTF. The DNA of the CDR3 is TGTGCCAGCAGCTTAGCAGGAGGGAATGGCTACACCTTC. Using reference TRBV7-8 and TRBJ1-2 for the parts outside the CDR3, the full variable domain is GAGVSQSPRYKVAKRGQDVALRCDPISGHVSLFWYQQALGQGPEFLTYFQNEAQLDKSGLPSDRFFAERPEGSVSTLKIQRTQQEDSAVYLCASSLAGGNGYTFGSGTRLTVV.

The rearrangement joins TRBV3-1 (or the pseudogene TRBV3-2) to TRBJ1-6; D is uncertain. The CDR3 is 16 amino acids. V lost 4 bases and J 2 bases, leaving 12 bases between the germline ends. Germline V lookup: CDR1 LGHDT, CDR2 YNNKEL (reference sequence). CDR3 nucleotide sequence: TGTGCCAGCAGCCCCCGAGGAGGTACCTATAATTCACCCCTCCACTTT. Translating gives CASSPRGGTYNSPLHF.

The chain recombines TRBV19 with TRBJ1-5; possible D gene TRBD1, 5 bases. Trimming left V 8 bases short and J 5 bases short, with 10 bases between. CDR3 length: 12 amino acids. Germline V gene data show CDR1 as LNHDA and CDR2 as SQIVND (reference sequence). The CDR3 reads CASGGKDQPQHF. The CDR3 DNA reads TGTGCCAGTGGGGGGAAGGATCAGCCCCAGCATTTT. Full variable domain (missing parts from reference TRBV19 and TRBJ1-5): DGGITQSPKYLFRKEGQNVTLSCEQNLNHDAMYWYRQDPGQGLRLIYYSQIVNDFQKGDIAEGYSVSREKKESFPLTVTSAQKNPTAFYLCASGGKDQPQHFGDGTRLSIL.

V usage is TRBV19 and J usage is TRBJ2-1; no clear D gene. V lost 3 bases, J lost 0 bases, and 6 bases lay in between. The germline V gene has CDR1 LNHDA and CDR2 SQIVND (reference sequence). The CDR3 consists of 14 residues. The CDR3 region is CASSIMSSYNEQFF. The CDR3 bases are TGTGCCAGTAGTATCATGAGCTCCTACAATGAGCAGTTCTTC.

The chain joins TRBV2 to TRBJ1-6; D may be TRBD1 (5 bases). CDR3 size: 16 residues. V was pared by 10 bases and J by 0 bases, with 16 bases between. Germline CDR1 SNHLY, CDR2 FYNNEI. In DNA, the CDR3 is TGTGCCATCACTGGGACTGCGAGCTCCTATAATTCACCCCTCCACTTT. Translated: CAITGTASSYNSPLHF.

The chain is built from TRBV11-2 and TRBJ1-2; D is undetermined. CDR3 length equals 12 residues. V was cut by 2 bases and J by 6 bases, with 7 bases left in between. From germline, CDR1 is SGHAT and CDR2 FQNNGV. The DNA for the CDR3 is TGTGCCAGCAGCTTACGACTGGATGGCTACACCTTC. It specifies CASSLRLDGYTF.

The genes are TRBV7-3 and TRBJ1-3; 8 bases fit TRBD1. Germline V CDR1 and CDR2: SGHTA, FQGTGA. The CDR3 is made up of 16 amino acids. With V trimmed by 5 bases and J by 0 bases, 6 bases remained unmatched. The CDR3 region has the DNA TGTGCCAGCAGCGCCAGACAGGGGTCCTCTGGAAACACCATATATTTT. This translates into CASSARQGSSGNTIYF.

The V call is TRBV5-6, the J call TRBJ2-5; a possible D gene is TRBD1 (5 bases). The CDR3 contains 14 residues. The V end was cut by 0 bases, the J end by 2 bases, with 8 bases between. In germline, CDR1 is SGHDT, CDR2 YYEEEE. CDR3 coding DNA: TGTGCCAGCAGCTTGGCCAGGGCTCAAGAGACCCAGTACTTC. This codes for CASSLARAQETQYF.

The chain has TRBV2 and TRBJ1-6; D gene unclear. The CDR3 extends over 14 amino acids. V was cut by 5 bases and J by 7 bases, with 12 bases left in between. Germline values: CDR1 SNHLY, CDR2 FYNNEI. The chain's CDR3 is CASSRSQANSPLHF. In nucleotides, the CDR3 is TGTGCCAGCAGTCGGTCTCAGGCGAATTCACCCCTCCACTTT. The full variable domain, rest sourced from reference TRBV2 and TRBJ1-6, is EPEVTQTPSHQVTQMGQEVILRCVPISNHLYFYWYRQILGQKVEFLVSFYNNEISEKSEIFDDQFSVERPDGSNFTLKIRSTKLEDSAMYFCASSRSQANSPLHFGNGTRLTVT.

This clone was found once. The chain has TRBV19 and TRBJ1-3; tentative D call: TRBD1 (5 bases). Germline assignment: CDR1 LNHDA and CDR2 SQIVND (reference sequence). The CDR3 is made up of 11 amino acids. V was clipped by 10 bases and J by 12 bases, with 16 bases between them. As DNA, the CDR3 is TGTGCCACCAGAGTAGGGGCATTCATATATTTT. Translation gives CATRVGAFIYF.

This chain connects TRBV4-3 to TRBJ2-3, with 8 bases identical to TRBD2. The junction had 10 bases not matched to a gene; V was cut back by 0 bases and J by 2 bases. Germline values: CDR1 LGHNA, CDR2 YSLEER. The CDR3 extends over 18 amino acids. Written as DNA, the CDR3 is TGCGCCAGCAGCCAAGATCGGGCGCGGGGGGAGAACACAGATACGCAGTATTTT. Its translation is CASSQDRARGENTDTQYF.

The rearrangement joins TRBV2 to TRBJ1-4, with D hard to call. CDR3 length: 14 residues. Germline values: CDR1 SNHLY, CDR2 FYNNEI. The V end was cut by 3 bases, the J end by 8 bases, with 13 bases between. As DNA, the CDR3 is TGTGCCAGCAGTGATGCGGACTGGGAAGAAAAACTGTTTTTT. Its protein is CASSDADWEEKLFF.

This sequence joins TRBV5-4 and TRBJ2-5, with TRBD1 matching over 7 bases. J lost 2 bases, V lost 1 base, and 2 bases had no gene match. Per germline, CDR1 SGHNT and CDR2 YYREEE (reference sequence). This CDR3 is 14 amino acids long. In DNA, the CDR3 is TGTGCCAGCAGCTTGAGGGGGCCGCAAGAGACCCAGTACTTC. This sequence encodes CASSLRGPQETQYF. The variable domain in full, completed from reference TRBV5-4 and TRBJ2-5, reads ETGVTQSPTHLIKTRGQQVTLRCSSQSGHNTVSWYQQALGQGPQFIFQYYREEENGRGNFPPRFSGLQFPNYSSELNVNALELDDSALYLCASSLRGPQETQYFGPGTRLLVL.

The V and J genes are TRBV6-2 or TRBV6-3 and TRBJ1-1; a weak D match, TRBD1 (6 bases). From germline, CDR1 is MNHEY and CDR2 SVGEGT. V gave up 0 bases and J gave up 4 bases, with 9 bases separating them. The CDR3 spans 14 residues. CDR3 DNA: TGTGCCAGCAGTTACTCAAGGGGGGGCACTGAAGCTTTCTTT. Translating it yields CASSYSRGGTEAFF.

Only a few counts were recorded for this clone. The chain joins TRBV6-5 to TRBJ1-6; maybe TRBD1 (5 bases). Deletions cut 5 bases from V and 9 bases from J, with 17 bases between. Germline CDR1 MNHEY, CDR2 SVGAGI. This CDR3 comprises 15 residues. The DNA for the CDR3 is TGTGCCAGCAGTACCTGGGGGGAGAGGGTTTCACCCCTCCACTTT. Its translation is CASSTWGERVSPLHF.

The chain couples TRBV9 to TRBJ2-1; tentatively, D is TRBD1 (5 bases). Germline values: CDR1 SGDLS, CDR2 YYNGEE. CDR3 length equals 13 residues. Trimming cost V 2 bases and J 3 bases, with 6 bases left between them. CDR3 DNA sequence: TGTGCCAGCAGCGTCAGGGACTACAATGAGCAGTTCTTC. This gives the protein CASSVRDYNEQFF.

This clone has a handful of counts. This chain links TRBV27 with TRBJ1-1, with 9 bases aligning to TRBD1. The CDR3 covers 16 residues. J was trimmed by 2 bases and V by 6 bases; bases with no gene match: 10. The germline V gene has CDR1 MNHEY and CDR2 SMNVEV (reference sequence). The CDR3 nucleotides read TGTGCCAGCAGGCCACAGGGGGCTGGGAGAAACACTGAAGCTTTCTTT. Translating it yields CASRPQGAGRNTEAFF.

This chain uses TRBV6-2 or TRBV6-3 with TRBJ2-5; 9 nucleotides align to TRBD2. CDR1 MNHEY and CDR2 SVGEGT come from the germline V gene. With 5 bases clipped from V and 1 base from J, the junction kept 2 bases outside the gene matches. The CDR3 length is 14 residues. CDR3: CASSLTSGQETQYF. The CDR3 nucleotides are TGTGCCAGCAGTCTGACTAGCGGCCAAGAGACCCAGTACTTC.

V gene TRBV11-1 combines with J gene TRBJ2-5, with 10 bases identical to TRBD2. Trimming took 7 bases from V and 5 from J; bases not matched to a gene: 4. The CDR3 loop spans 13 amino acids. CDR1 and CDR2 from the germline V gene are SGHAT and FQDESV (reference sequence). CDR3 amino acids: CASTISGGETQYF. The CDR3 region has the DNA TGTGCCAGCACCATTAGCGGGGGGGAGACCCAGTACTTC.

This clone showed up just once. The chain is built from TRBV12-3 or TRBV12-4 and TRBJ1-5; a possible D gene is TRBD1 (5 bases). The V and J ends lost 4 bases and 4 bases respectively, with 8 bases between them. The length of the CDR3 is 13 residues. CDR3: CASSSSGNQPQHF. The CDR3, as DNA: TGTGCCAGCAGTTCCTCAGGGAATCAGCCCCAGCATTTT.

In this sample, this clone turned up once. The J gene is TRBJ2-3, the V gene TRBV20-1; 9 nucleotides agree with TRBD2. Germline CDR1 reads DFQATT; CDR2 reads SNEGSKA (reference sequence). The CDR3 is 11 amino acids. The ends lost 5 bases at V and 9 bases at J; junction bases unmatched: 3. The CDR3 here is CSARRGGTQYF. The CDR3 coding sequence is TGCAGTGCTCGGCGGGGGGGGACGCAGTATTTT.

The V and J genes are TRBV15 and TRBJ1-2; 7 bases fit TRBD1. Germline CDR1 reads LNHNV; CDR2 reads YYDKDF (reference sequence). This CDR3 is 15 amino acids long. Trimming at V came to 0 bases and at J to 8 bases, leaving 9 bases not matched to a gene. CDR3 coding DNA: TGTGCCACCAGCAGAGAGGACAGGCAGTATCACGGCTACACCTTC. Encoded protein: CATSREDRQYHGYTF.

V usage is TRBV16 and J usage is TRBJ1-1; no reliable D call. V was trimmed by 0 bases and J by 2 bases, leaving 7 bases between them. This CDR3 is built from 14 residues. CDR1 KGHSY and CDR2 FQNENV come from the germline V gene. CDR3 sequence: CASSQSRTNTEAFF. CDR3 in DNA: TGTGCCAGCAGCCAATCTAGAACTAACACTGAAGCTTTCTTT.

The chain couples TRBV7-9 to TRBJ2-7; TRBD1 matches 7 bases. In germline, CDR1 is SEHNR, CDR2 FQNEAQ (reference sequence). With V trimmed by 0 bases and J by 3 bases, 5 bases remained unmatched. The CDR3 has 15 amino acids. The CDR3 DNA reads TGTGCCAGCAGCTTAGCGGGGACAGCCCTCTACGAGCAGTACTTC. Protein: CASSLAGTALYEQYF.

This clone came up a few times. The genes are TRBV18 and TRBJ2-1; no firm D call. CDR3 size: 17 residues. Germline V gives CDR1 KGHSH, CDR2 LQKENI. Between the trimmed V and J ends, which lost 5 bases and 1 base, there was a span of 18 bases. This CDR3 is CASSATLEPLSYNEQFF. DNA for the CDR3: TGTGCCAGCTCAGCGACTTTAGAGCCGCTATCCTACAATGAGCAGTTCTTC.

The DNA of the CDR3 is TGTGCCAGCAGCCACTCGGTTTGGCGGGGGGGAGAGTATGGTGGCACAGATACGCAGTATTTT. It specifies CASSHSVWRGGEYGGTDTQYF. V is TRBV4-2 and J is TRBJ2-3; 9 bases match TRBD2. V lost 3 bases to trimming and J lost 1 base; unmatched junction nucleotides: 20. The CDR3 sequence is 21 residues long. Germline V lookup: CDR1 LGHNA, CDR2 YNFKEQ.

This sequence joins TRBV4-2 and TRBJ1-2, with TRBD1 identical over 10 bases. Trimming at V came to 3 bases and at J to 4 bases, leaving 11 bases not matched to a gene. The CDR3 is 17 residues long. CDR1 and CDR2 from the germline V gene are LGHNA and YNFKEQ. CDR3 protein: CASSHSRQDRGGYGYTF. In DNA, the CDR3 is TGTGCCAGCAGCCACAGCCGCCAGGACAGGGGGGGCTATGGCTACACCTTC.

The chain employs TRBV18 and TRBJ2-1; TRBD2 aligns across 9 bases. With V trimmed by 4 bases and J by 5 bases, 6 bases remained unmatched. Germline CDR1 and CDR2: KGHSH and LQKENI. The CDR3 is 15 residues long. The CDR3: CASSLSAGGDNEQFF. For the CDR3, the DNA is TGTGCCAGCTCACTATCAGCGGGGGGCGACAATGAGCAGTTCTTC.

V gene TRBV10-3 combines with J gene TRBJ1-2; 11 bases are shared with TRBD1. J lost 4 bases, V lost 0 bases, and 7 bases had no gene match. Germline CDR1 and CDR2: ENHRY and SYGVKD. This CDR3 has 17 amino acids. CDR3 sequence: CAISESRTGGEGYGYTF. The CDR3 coding sequence is TGTGCCATCAGTGAGTCTAGGACAGGGGGCGAAGGCTATGGCTACACCTTC.

The rearrangement joins TRBV6-4 to TRBJ2-3; 11 bases fit TRBD2. Germline V gene data show CDR1 as MRHNA and CDR2 as SNTAGT. Unmatched junction bases numbered 9, after V lost 11 bases and J lost 8 bases. This CDR3 region has 13 residues. CDR3 amino acids: CAGILAGGSTQYF. The CDR3 DNA reads TGTGCCGGGATTCTAGCGGGGGGCAGTACGCAGTATTTT.

The gene calls are TRBV9 and TRBJ2-1, with 7 bases identical to TRBD2. J gave up 0 bases and V 0 bases, and 3 bases lay outside the gene matches. CDR3 length equals 16 residues. CDR1 SGDLS and CDR2 YYNGEE come from the germline V gene. CDR3 residues: CASSVDTGGSYNEQFF. CDR3 DNA: TGTGCCAGCAGCGTAGATACGGGGGGCTCCTACAATGAGCAGTTCTTC. Filled out from reference TRBV9 and TRBJ2-1, the complete variable domain reads DSGVTQTPKHLITATGQRVTLRCSPRSGDLSVYWYQQSLDQGLQFLIQYYNGEERAKGNILERFSAQQFPDLHSELNLSSLELGDSALYFCASSVDTGGSYNEQFFGPGTRLTVL.

This clone has only a few counts. The gene calls are TRBV7-9 and TRBJ1-5; 7 positions agree with TRBD1. The CDR3 has 16 residues. Germline V gene lookup returns CDR1 SEHNR and CDR2 FQNEAQ (reference sequence). The ends lost 5 bases at V and 9 bases at J; junction bases unmatched: 16. The CDR3 is CASSHLRDSSEGPQHF. The CDR3 nucleotides read TGTGCCAGCAGCCACCTCCGGGACAGTTCCGAAGGGCCCCAGCATTTT.